The T cell receptor (beta chain) described here comes from a study of cytomegalovirus exposure and HLA in healthy donors. For the study at large: Early on, a data release was issued that held 85 million to 95 million unique TCRs from HLA-typed donors.

This clone has only one observation. Antigen unknown. Findings and limits, study-wide: Later on, a genetic analysis was performed. It linked a missense variant in DCLRE1C with V- and J-gene trimming of TCR beta. The dataset shows that most TCR sequences were rare, while some public TCRs occurred in many donors.

The PCR employed 60 Vbeta primers together with 13 Jbeta primers. Measured with immunoSEQ multiplex PCR; TCRdb has only the in-frame clones, and not every one. Among some 40,000 clones listed, more than 65% were seen once. Germline assignment: CDR1 MRHNA and CDR2 SNTAGT. CDR3 size: 19 residues. The ends lost 6 bases at V and 0 bases at J; junction bases unmatched: 10. This chain links TRBV6-4 with TRBJ2-1; TRBD2 agrees at 14 bases. The source material was PBMCs. This receptor was taken from a man aged 50-60 years in good health and CMV-seronegative. The CDR3 DNA reads as TGTGCCAGCAGCCGATTTGGACTAGCGGGGGGTCTCTCCTACAATGAGCAGTTCTTC. It encodes CASSRFGLAGGLSYNEQFF.